The rows below give T cell receptor beta chains drawn from one sample of a study of T cell responses to AZD1222 COVID-19 vaccine. Measured with immunoSEQ multiplex PCR; TCRdb has only the in-frame clones, and not every one. The sample shows roughly 150,000 clones, roughly 92% of them seen only once. The sequenced sample was peripheral blood, obtained on day 0 of AZD1222 vaccination. Source of these receptors: an adult in good health. CDR3s include the opening cysteine and the closing phenylalanine or tryptophan. Each record gives: V gene, J gene, D gene, clone size, CDR3 DNA, CDR3 protein. The D gene is left open where the match is weak. Only some rows state a clone size, as once, few, many or a class for expanded clones.

>TRBV7-9|TRBJ2-7|.|.
TGTGCCAGCAGCTTAACGGGACCGTCCTACGAGCAGTACTTC
CASSLTGPSYEQYF
>TRBV19|TRBJ1-3|.|.
TGTGCCAGTGCCCGCGGCGCCTCCTCTGGAAACACCATATATTTT
CASARGASSGNTIYF
>TRBV9|TRBJ1-1|TRBD1|.
TGTGCCAGCAGCGTAGCCGGCGGGGGGGCGGGACAGAAGAACACTGAAGCTTTCTTT
CASSVAGGGAGQKNTEAFF
>TRBV4-2|TRBJ2-7|TRBD2|.
TGTGCCAGCAGCCAACCCGGGGGGAACGAGCAGTACTTC
CASSQPGGNEQYF
>TRBV5-1|TRBJ1-1|TRBD1|.
TGCGCCAGCAGCCCCGGGACAGGAACCATGAACACTGAAGCTTTCTTT
CASSPGTGTMNTEAFF
>TRBV6-2/TRBV6-3|TRBJ2-1|.|.
TGTGCCAGCAGCCCTCTTCGGGGGGCGATATACAATGAGCAGTTCTTC
CASSPLRGAIYNEQFF
>TRBV3-1/TRBV3-2|TRBJ1-1|TRBD1|once
TGTGCCAGCAGCCTTCATCCGGGACAGGGTCGAGTGGTTGAAGCTTTCTTT
CASSLHPGQGRVVEAFF
>TRBV5-6|TRBJ1-2|.|.
TGTGCCAGCAGCTTCCTGACACAAAACTATGGCTACACCTTC
CASSFLTQNYGYTF
>TRBV5-6|TRBJ1-5|.|.
TGTGCCAGCAGCTTTGGCAGCAATCAGCCCCAGCATTTT
CASSFGSNQPQHF
>TRBV7-6|TRBJ2-5|TRBD1|.
TGTGCCAGCAGCCTCATCAGGGGGCAAGAGACCCAGTACTTC
CASSLIRGQETQYF
>TRBV27|TRBJ2-7|TRBD2|.
TGTGCCAGCAGTTCCAGCGGGGGGGCCCGCGAGCAGTACTTC
CASSSSGGAREQYF
>TRBV7-9|TRBJ2-2|TRBD1|few
TGTGCCAGCAGCTTAGTAGGGGGCGCGGTTACCGGGGAGCTGTTTTTT
CASSLVGGAVTGELFF
>TRBV3-1/TRBV3-2|TRBJ1-1|.|.
TGTGCCAGCAGCCGAACAGGGTGGGGGCTGAACACTGAAGCTTTCTTT
CASSRTGWGLNTEAFF
>TRBV30|TRBJ2-3|.|.
TGTGCCTGGAGTCCCCCGGGGTGGAGGGTGGCAGATACGCAGTATTTT
CAWSPPGWRVADTQYF
>TRBV28|TRBJ1-2|.|once
TGTGCCAGCAGTTTGCCACCCCACTATGGCTACACCTTC
CASSLPPHYGYTF
>TRBV18|TRBJ1-4|.|.
TGTGCCAGCTCAAGACTGGTGCAGGGCTATGAAAAACTGTTTTTT
CASSRLVQGYEKLFF
>TRBV18|TRBJ2-2|TRBD1|.
TGTGCCACCAAGGACAGGCCGAACACCGGGGAGCTGTTTTTT
CATKDRPNTGELFF
>TRBV6-4|TRBJ1-3|.|few
TGTGCCACCTTTAGTTGGGGCTCCTGGGGAAACACCATATATTTT
CATFSWGSWGNTIYF
>TRBV5-1|TRBJ2-7|.|once
TGCGCCAGCAGCCCACGACAGGATGTCGAGCAGTACTTC
CASSPRQDVEQYF
>TRBV15|TRBJ2-7|TRBD1|.
TGTGCCACCAGCAGTGGACAGGGGCAAGGGGAGCAGTACTTC
CATSSGQGQGEQYF
>TRBV27|TRBJ2-1|.|.
TGTGCCAGCAGGCCCCAAGGGAATGAGCAGTTCTTC
CASRPQGNEQFF
>TRBV11-2|TRBJ1-1|.|.
TGTGCCAGCAACAGATTAAACACTGAAGCTTTCTTT
CASNRLNTEAFF
>TRBV5-4|TRBJ1-1|.|.
TGTGCCAGCAGCCGGGTTGGAACTGAAGCTTTCTTT
CASSRVGTEAFF
>TRBV2|TRBJ2-7|TRBD2|.
TGTGCCAGCTGCACTAGCGTAGGGAGCGACGAGCAGTACTTC
CASCTSVGSDEQYF
>TRBV5-8|TRBJ2-1|TRBD2|.
TGTGCCAGCATCCTAGCGGGGGCCTCCTACAATGAGCAGTTCTTC
CASILAGASYNEQFF
>TRBV15|TRBJ2-3|.|.
TGTGCCACCAGCAGGTCCCCGAGGGCTGGCACAGATACGCAGTATTTT
CATSRSPRAGTDTQYF
>TRBV19|TRBJ1-4|.|.
TGTGCCAGTAGTAAGTCAGGCGGTCCCGAAAAACTGTTTTTT
CASSKSGGPEKLFF
>TRBV19|TRBJ2-3|.|.
TGTGCCAGTAGTATAGCAGGACCCACAGATACGCAGTATTTT
CASSIAGPTDTQYF
>TRBV12-3/TRBV12-4|TRBJ1-6|.|.
TGTGCCAGCACTCTTAGGGGTGCACCCCTCCACTTT
CASTLRGAPLHF
>TRBV29-1|TRBJ2-1|.|.
TGCAGCGTTCTAGATAATGAGCAGTTCTTC
CSVLDNEQFF
>TRBV5-6|TRBJ1-2|TRBD1|.
TGTGCCAGCAGCAGTGGACAGGCCTACTATGGCTACACCTTC
CASSSGQAYYGYTF
>TRBV6-1|TRBJ1-1|.|.
TGTGCCAGCAGTGAAGTCGGGCCAGGGACTGAAGCTTTCTTT
CASSEVGPGTEAFF
>TRBV27|TRBJ2-1|TRBD2|.
TGTGCCAGCAGTTTGTCTGGACTAGCGGATAACTCCTACAATGAGCAGTTCTTC
CASSLSGLADNSYNEQFF
>TRBV14|TRBJ1-2|.|.
TGTGCCAGCAGCCAGCTGTCAGGGGCTATCTGGGGCTACACCTTC
CASSQLSGAIWGYTF
>TRBV5-6|TRBJ2-5|.|once
TGTGCCAGCAGCTTCTCTCCAAATGGGGCCCAAGAGACCCAGTACTTC
CASSFSPNGAQETQYF
>TRBV6-5|TRBJ1-2|.|.
TGTGCCCTGACCGGGACAAAATGGAACTATGGCTACACCTTC
CALTGTKWNYGYTF
>TRBV29-1|TRBJ2-3|.|few
TGCAGCGTTGTACAGGATGGAGATACGCAGTATTTT
CSVVQDGDTQYF
>TRBV11-2|TRBJ2-2|TRBD1|.
TGTGCCAGCAGCCCCGGGACAGGGGGATTTGATCACACCGGGGAGCTGTTTTTT
CASSPGTGGFDHTGELFF
>TRBV3-1/TRBV3-2|TRBJ2-5|.|.
TGTGCCAGCAGCCAAGCCGGGCAAGAGACCCAGTACTTC
CASSQAGQETQYF
>TRBV28|TRBJ2-7|TRBD2|.
TGTGCCAGCAGTTTAGTCACTAGCGGGACCTACTACGAGCAGTACTTC
CASSLVTSGTYYEQYF
>TRBV6-6|TRBJ1-4|.|few
TGTGCCAGCAGTCAAGGGTGGGCAGATGAAAAACTGTTTTTT
CASSQGWADEKLFF
>TRBV18|TRBJ2-5|.|.
TGTGCCAGCTCGCCGGGACGGGCCCCAGAGACCCAGTACTTC
CASSPGRAPETQYF
>TRBV27|TRBJ2-2|TRBD2|.
TGTGCCAGCAGTTTCGCGGGAGTCAGCGGCACCGGGGAGCTGTTTTTT
CASSFAGVSGTGELFF
>TRBV5-1|TRBJ2-1|TRBD1|.
TGCGCCAGCAGCTCGGGACAGTCCTACAATGAGCAGTTCTTC
CASSSGQSYNEQFF
>TRBV20-1|TRBJ1-3|.|once
TGCAGTGCTAGTAGTTCAGGGGTCGGAAACACCATATATTTT
CSASSSGVGNTIYF
>TRBV6-6|TRBJ1-2|.|.
TGTGCCAGCAGTTGGGACGGCTTCTATGGCTACACCTTC
CASSWDGFYGYTF
>TRBV10-1|TRBJ2-1|TRBD2|.
TGCGCCAGCAGTGAGTCGAAGGTAGCGGGCTACAATGAGCAGTTCTTC
CASSESKVAGYNEQFF
>TRBV7-6|TRBJ2-5|.|.
TGTGCCAGCAGCTTAGCCCTCACTAGCCTGCAAGAGACCCAGTACTTC
CASSLALTSLQETQYF
>TRBV7-2|TRBJ1-5|TRBD1|.
TGTGCCAGCAGCCCGACAGGGGGCTTAAGTCAGCCCCAGCATTTT
CASSPTGGLSQPQHF
>TRBV11-2|TRBJ2-7|TRBD1|once
TGTGCCAGCAGCGATCGTCAGGGGGCGAGGTACGAGCAGTACTTC
CASSDRQGARYEQYF
>TRBV30|TRBJ1-6|.|.
TGTGCCTGGAGTGTAGCGAGTAATTCACCCCTCCACTTT
CAWSVASNSPLHF
>TRBV6-2/TRBV6-3|TRBJ1-1|.|.
TGTGCCAGCAGTTACAACAGGAACACTGAAGCTTTCTTT
CASSYNRNTEAFF
>TRBV5-1|TRBJ2-1|TRBD2|.
TGCGCCAGCAGCTTTGGACTAGCGGGGGGCAACGGGTACAATGAGCAGTTCTTC
CASSFGLAGGNGYNEQFF
>TRBV6-5|TRBJ1-3|.|.
TGTGCCAGCAGCTACACCTGGACAGTCTCTGGAAACACCATATATTTT
CASSYTWTVSGNTIYF
>TRBV2|TRBJ1-1|TRBD1|.
TGTGCCAGCAGTGCCGGGACAGGGCACACTGAAGCTTTCTTT
CASSAGTGHTEAFF
>TRBV18|TRBJ1-1|.|.
TGTGCCAGCACCGGGACACAAAACACTGAAGCTTTCTTT
CASTGTQNTEAFF